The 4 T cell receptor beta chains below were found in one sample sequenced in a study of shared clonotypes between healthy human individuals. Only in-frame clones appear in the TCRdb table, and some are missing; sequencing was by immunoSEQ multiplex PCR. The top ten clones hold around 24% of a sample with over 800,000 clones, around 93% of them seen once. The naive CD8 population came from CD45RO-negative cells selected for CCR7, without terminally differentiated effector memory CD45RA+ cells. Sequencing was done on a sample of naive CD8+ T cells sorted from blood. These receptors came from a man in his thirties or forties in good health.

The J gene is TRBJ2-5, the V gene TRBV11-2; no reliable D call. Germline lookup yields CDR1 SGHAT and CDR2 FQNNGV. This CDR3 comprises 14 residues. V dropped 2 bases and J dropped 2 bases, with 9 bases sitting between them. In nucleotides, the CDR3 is TGTGCCAGCAGCTTATCTATCAGGCAAGAGACCCAGTACTTC. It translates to CASSLSIRQETQYF.

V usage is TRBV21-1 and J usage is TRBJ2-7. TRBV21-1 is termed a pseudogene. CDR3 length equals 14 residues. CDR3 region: CASHRRDGRGEQYF. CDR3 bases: TGTGCCAGCCACCGTCGGGACGGTCGAGGGGAGCAGTACTTC.

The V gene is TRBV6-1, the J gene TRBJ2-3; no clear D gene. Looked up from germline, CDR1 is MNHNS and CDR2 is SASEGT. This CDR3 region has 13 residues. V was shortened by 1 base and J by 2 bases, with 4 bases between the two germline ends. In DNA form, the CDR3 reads TGTGCCAGCAGTGAAGTGGTCACAGATACGCAGTATTTT. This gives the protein CASSEVVTDTQYF.

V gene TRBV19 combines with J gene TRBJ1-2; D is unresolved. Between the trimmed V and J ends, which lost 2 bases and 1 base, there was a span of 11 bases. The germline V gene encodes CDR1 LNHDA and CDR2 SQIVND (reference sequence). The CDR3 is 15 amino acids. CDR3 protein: CASSILISDNYGYTF. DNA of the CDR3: TGTGCCAGTAGTATACTTATAAGCGATAACTATGGCTACACCTTC.